The entry below gives a single T cell receptor beta chain sequence along with its context. A far more abundant clone sits one base away, making this likely a read error. Sample time point: after trial treatment. The treatment here: LDRT plus nivolumab, ipilimumab, low-dose cyclophosphamide and aspirin (RACIN trial). The CDR3 is 13 residues long. V lost 5 bases to trimming and J lost 4 bases, with 11 bases between them. Germline V gene sequence: CDR1 PRHDT, CDR2 FYEKMQ (reference sequence). These data come from a study of low-dose radiotherapy and immunotherapy resistance in tumors. On the study more broadly: Patients took aspirin 300 mg by mouth once daily. This continued for four cycles, starting on cycle 1 day 1.

TRAV- and TRBV-specific primers were used for first-strand cDNA, which covered alpha and beta chains. A constant-region primer paired with the V-primer adapter amplified TCRs over about 19 PCR cycles. Amplification of the isolated mRNA used in vitro transcription. TCRdb fed the reads into MiXCR, producing one record per CDR3 protein. The top ten clones hold 4.1% of a sample with about 100,000 distinct CDR3 sequences, 20% of them seen once. This TCR was sampled from a male donor with prostate cancer. The sample here was PBMCs, taken after low-dose radiotherapy plus immunotherapy. The rearrangement links TRBV13 to TRBJ2-5, with D hard to call. The CDR3 DNA follows: TGTGCCAGCAGCGTGATCCCTCCAGAGACCCAGTACTTC. Translating it yields CASSVIPPETQYF.